A selection of T cell receptor beta chains follows, all from one sample in a study of OX40 agonist ivuxolimab in advanced cancers. Method: immunoSEQ multiplex PCR; TCRdb's copy keeps in-frame clones and lacks some. The repertoire holds 20,000 to 25,000 clones, with 80% to 85% as singletons. Here the sequenced sample was CD4+ or CD8+ T cells sorted from blood, taken in a trial of the OX40 agonist ivuxolimab. The receptors come from an adult with an advanced solid tumor such as melanoma, head and neck, liver or kidney cancer. The CDR3 runs from the conserved cysteine through the conserved F or W. D genes are given only for firm matches. The size entry is marked missing in some rows and otherwise reads once, few, many or a size class.

v_call	clone_size	j_call	d_call	cdr3_aa	cdr3_nt
TRBV30	.	TRBJ1-2	TRBD1	CAWAEGTGGAYGYTF	TGTGCCTGGGCGGAAGGGACAGGGGGCGCCTATGGCTACACCTTC
TRBV19	.	TRBJ2-3	.	CASSISPGHAQYF	TGTGCCAGTAGTATCAGTCCCGGCCACGCGCAGTATTTT
TRBV5-6	.	TRBJ2-7	TRBD1	CASSYWTGDEQYF	TGTGCCAGCAGCTATTGGACAGGCGACGAGCAGTACTTC
TRBV27	.	TRBJ2-3	TRBD1	CASSFTPSRGDTQYF	TGTGCCAGCAGTTTCACCCCGAGCAGGGGGGATACGCAGTATTTT
TRBV5-1	.	TRBJ2-7	.	CASSLGRYPYEQYF	TGCGCCAGCAGCTTGGGACGGTACCCCTACGAGCAGTACTTC
TRBV19	.	TRBJ2-7	.	CASRAGNSYEQYF	TGTGCCAGTAGAGCAGGAAACTCCTACGAGCAGTACTTC
TRBV19	.	TRBJ2-2	.	CASSSTWYGGLNTGELFF	TGTGCCAGTAGTTCCACCTGGTACGGTGGACTTAACACCGGGGAGCTGTTTTTT
TRBV5-6	once	TRBJ1-5	.	CASSFSNQPQHF	TGTGCCAGCTCATTTAGCAATCAGCCCCAGCATTTT
TRBV7-8	.	TRBJ2-1	TRBD2	CASSSGLAGEFGYNEQFF	TGTGCCAGCAGCTCCGGACTAGCGGGAGAATTTGGCTACAATGAGCAGTTCTTC
TRBV2	few	TRBJ2-7	.	CASSVGRSYEQYF	TGTGCCAGCAGTGTGGGACGGTCCTACGAGCAGTACTTC
TRBV15	.	TRBJ2-7	.	CATSRDSGDEQYF	TGTGCCACCAGCAGAGATTCGGGCGACGAGCAGTACTTC
TRBV29-1	.	TRBJ2-7	TRBD2	CSVRLAEPYEQYF	TGCAGCGTTCGACTAGCGGAGCCCTACGAGCAGTACTTC
TRBV2	.	TRBJ2-3	TRBD2	CASRLLAGTTDTQYF	TGTGCCAGCAGACTACTAGCGGGAACTACAGATACGCAGTATTTT
TRBV5-1	.	TRBJ1-5	.	CASSLDSNQPQHF	TGCGCCAGCAGCTTAGACAGCAATCAGCCCCAGCATTTT
TRBV9	.	TRBJ1-1	TRBD1	CASSARGVNTEAFF	TGTGCCAGCAGCGCCAGGGGGGTAAACACTGAAGCTTTCTTT
TRBV5-6	.	TRBJ1-5	.	CASSFGGISNQPQHF	TGTGCCAGCAGCTTTGGAGGAATAAGCAATCAGCCCCAGCATTTT
TRBV6-1	.	TRBJ1-5	.	CASSEWGAGESQPQHF	TGTGCCAGCAGTGAATGGGGGGCAGGGGAAAGTCAGCCCCAGCATTTT
TRBV9	medium-sized	TRBJ1-6	.	CASSEPEGVDNSPLHF	TGTGCCAGCAGCGAACCCGAGGGGGTGGATAATTCACCCCTCCACTTT
TRBV6-1	.	TRBJ1-1	.	CASSEESSGANTEAFF	TGTGCCAGCAGTGAAGAAAGTTCAGGGGCGAACACTGAAGCTTTCTTT
TRBV19	.	TRBJ2-5	.	CASSLKDGGPETQYF	TGTGCCAGTAGTCTCAAGGACGGGGGGCCGGAGACCCAGTACTTC
TRBV2	.	TRBJ2-3	TRBD1	CASSSRQGSTDTQYF	TGTGCCAGCAGTAGTCGACAGGGGAGCACAGATACGCAGTATTTT
TRBV9	.	TRBJ2-1	TRBD2	CASSTSGSPWDEQFF	TGTGCCAGCAGTACTAGCGGGAGCCCGTGGGATGAGCAGTTCTTC
TRBV4-3	.	TRBJ1-1	.	CASSQAPGGGTEAFF	TGCGCCAGCAGCCAAGCTCCGGGGGGAGGAACTGAAGCTTTCTTT
TRBV2	.	TRBJ2-1	.	CASSVGRGREEQFF	TGTGCCAGCAGTGTAGGTAGGGGCAGAGAGGAGCAGTTCTTC
TRBV7-3	.	TRBJ2-5	.	CASRLPRHSGETQYF	TGTGCCAGCAGGTTGCCGCGACACTCAGGGGAGACCCAGTACTTC
TRBV20-1	.	TRBJ2-1	.	CSARGLGGQFF	TGCAGTGCTAGGGGTCTTGGGGGGCAGTTCTTC
TRBV29-1	few	TRBJ1-1	.	CSALPSGRAGAFF	TGCAGCGCATTACCCTCGGGGAGGGCAGGGGCTTTCTTT
TRBV10-1	.	TRBJ2-7	TRBD2	CASGATLLAHSSYEQYF	TGCGCCAGCGGAGCGACCCTACTAGCGCATAGCAGCTACGAGCAGTACTTC
TRBV7-2	.	TRBJ1-2	.	CASSVREGGPGYTF	TGTGCCAGCAGCGTTCGGGAAGGGGGGCCTGGCTACACCTTC
TRBV5-1	.	TRBJ2-5	TRBD1	CASAQGQVDLETQYF	TGCGCCAGCGCTCAAGGACAGGTAGACTTGGAGACCCAGTACTTC
TRBV28	.	TRBJ2-1	TRBD1	CASSSDRAYNEQFF	TGTGCCAGCAGCTCCGACAGGGCCTACAATGAGCAGTTCTTC